This T cell receptor beta chain is drawn from a study of neoadjuvant nivolumab and ipilimumab in lung cancer. Study-level points and caveats: TCR receptors were sequenced in few samples. Blood richness before therapy tracked richness in tumors resected after neoadjuvant therapy. Resected tumors had greater TCR richness and clonality than uninvolved lung.

The method was immunoSEQ multiplex PCR; TCRdb's version includes in-frame clones alone and lacks a portion of them. Here the sample spans about 38,000 clones, 80% to 90% being singletons. This clone was seen once. The antigen remains undetermined. The CDR3 is made up of 13 amino acids. Germline values: CDR1 GTSNPN, CDR2 SVGIG (reference sequence). The V and J ends lost 2 bases and 6 bases, in that order; junction bases with no gene match: 3. The rearrangement uses TRBV30 and TRBJ2-2; 7 bases are a match to TRBD1. The sequencing here drew on peripheral blood, taken before neoadjuvant nivolumab, alone or with ipilimumab. This receptor was obtained from an adult with non-small cell lung cancer. The CDR3 DNA reads TGTGCCTGGAGTCTTCAGGGGGCCGGGGAGCTGTTTTTT. It specifies CAWSLQGAGELFF.